The T cell receptor (beta chain) under discussion was sequenced for a study of response to subunit inactivated influenza vaccine. Study observations and caveats: It was suggested by the authors that few new T cells are recruited by each seasonal influenza vaccination.

Points on this clonotype: What it binds is unknown.

Using its own MiXCR run on the RT-PCR reads, TCRdb lists one record per CDR3 protein. In the table there are 860,000 or so distinct CDR3 sequences, around 20% of which are singletons. The CDR3 consists of 16 residues. Trimming removed 7 bases from V and 2 bases from J, with 17 bases in between. Germline loops: CDR1 MNHNS, CDR2 SASEGT. The chain uses TRBV6-1 and TRBJ2-2; a weak D match, TRBD1 (5 bases). The sequencing used PBMCs from blood, collected about 5 days after vaccination. This clonotype originated in a man over 45 who received an inactivated influenza vaccine. This CDR3 reads CASIQGQGINTGELFF. CDR3 in DNA: TGTGCCAGCATTCAAGGCCAGGGAATCAACACCGGGGAGCTGTTTTTT.